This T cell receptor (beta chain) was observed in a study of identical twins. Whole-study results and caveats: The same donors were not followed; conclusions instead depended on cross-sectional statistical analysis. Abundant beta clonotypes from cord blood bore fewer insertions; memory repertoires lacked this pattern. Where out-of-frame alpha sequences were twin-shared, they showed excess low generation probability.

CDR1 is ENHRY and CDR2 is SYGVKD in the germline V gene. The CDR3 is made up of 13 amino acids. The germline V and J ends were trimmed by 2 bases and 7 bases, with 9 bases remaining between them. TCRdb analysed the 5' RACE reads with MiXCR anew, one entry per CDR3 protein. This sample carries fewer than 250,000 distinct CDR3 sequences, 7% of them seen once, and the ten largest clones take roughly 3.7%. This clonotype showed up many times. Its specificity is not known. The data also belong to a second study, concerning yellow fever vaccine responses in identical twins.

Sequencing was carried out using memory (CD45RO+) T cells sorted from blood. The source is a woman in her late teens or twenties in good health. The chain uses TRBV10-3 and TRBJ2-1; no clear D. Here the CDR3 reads CAISELAENEQFF. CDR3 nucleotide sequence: TGTGCCATCAGTGAGCTGGCGGAGAATGAGCAGTTCTTC.